A selection of T cell receptor beta chains follows, all from one sample in a study of T cells in localized non-small cell lung cancer. The data were produced by immunoSEQ multiplex PCR, yet TCRdb's version contains in-frame clones alone and is incomplete. The sample contains 3,600 or so clones, roughly a quarter of which appear only once. The specimen was lung tumor tissue, collected before any cancer treatment. These receptors all stem from a man aged 35 to 69 with stage II squamous cell lung carcinoma. Both conserved end residues are part of each CDR3. Fields, in order: CDR3 protein, CDR3 DNA, D gene, CDR3 length, clone size, J gene, V gene. D genes are given only for firm matches. Some rows mark clone size as missing; the rest say once, few, many or name a class of expanded clone.

CDR3: CASSDPGYGYTF
DNA: TGTGCCAGCAGTGACCCCGGCTATGGCTACACCTTC
D: NA
length: 12
size: few
J: TRBJ1-2
V: TRBV6-8

CDR3: CASSRVTGIVNTEAFF
DNA: TGTGCCAGTAGTCGGGTGACAGGGATCGTAAACACTGAAGCTTTCTTT
D: TRBD1
length: 16
size: NA
J: TRBJ1-1
V: TRBV19

CDR3: CASSWGLAGGEQFF
DNA: TGTGCCAGCAGTTGGGGACTAGCGGGAGGCGAGCAGTTCTTC
D: TRBD2
length: 14
size: many
J: TRBJ2-1
V: TRBV6-8

CDR3: CASSFGSGPTDTQYF
DNA: TGTGCCAGCAGCTTCGGTAGCGGGCCCACAGATACGCAGTATTTT
D: TRBD2
length: 15
size: few
J: TRBJ2-3
V: TRBV11-1

CDR3: CASSSAAGHEQYF
DNA: TGTGCCAGCTCATCAGCCGCGGGCCACGAGCAGTACTTC
D: NA
length: 13
size: few
J: TRBJ2-7
V: TRBV18

CDR3: CASSPQDYQPQHF
DNA: TGTGCCAGCAGTCCCCAGGATTATCAGCCCCAGCATTTT
D: NA
length: 13
size: few
J: TRBJ1-5
V: TRBV16

CDR3: CATSNVLGGASGAFF
DNA: TGTGCCACCAGCAATGTCCTAGGGGGGGCCAGTGGGGCTTTCTTT
D: NA
length: 15
size: few
J: TRBJ1-1
V: TRBV15

CDR3: CASSVGQGDGELFF
DNA: TGTGCCAGCAGCGTAGGACAGGGTGACGGGGAGCTGTTTTTT
D: TRBD1
length: 14
size: medium-sized
J: TRBJ2-2
V: TRBV11-3

CDR3: CASSRLAVDNEQFF
DNA: TGTGCCAGCAGCCGACTAGCGGTTGACAATGAGCAGTTCTTC
D: TRBD2
length: 14
size: NA
J: TRBJ2-1
V: TRBV9

CDR3: CASSYAGSQPQHF
DNA: TGTGCCAGCAGTTACGCGGGGTCCCAGCCCCAGCATTTT
D: NA
length: 13
size: NA
J: TRBJ1-5
V: TRBV6-8

CDR3: CASSPLGDTQYF
DNA: TGTGCCAGCAGCCCACTAGGGGATACGCAGTATTTT
D: NA
length: 12
size: few
J: TRBJ2-3
V: TRBV6-8

CDR3: CATLAGIQQFF
DNA: TGTGCCACCCTAGCGGGTATTCAGCAGTTCTTC
D: TRBD2
length: 11
size: few
J: TRBJ2-1
V: TRBV12-5

CDR3: CASRKGQGLGNTEAFF
DNA: TGTGCCAGCAGGAAAGGCCAGGGCTTGGGGAACACTGAAGCTTTCTTT
D: NA
length: 16
size: few
J: TRBJ1-1
V: TRBV6-7

CDR3: CATSRGTGKYEQYF
DNA: TGTGCCACCAGCAGAGGGACAGGGAAATACGAGCAGTACTTC
D: TRBD1
length: 14
size: few
J: TRBJ2-7
V: TRBV15

CDR3: CASSPGQGVDTQYF
DNA: TGTGCCAGCAGCCCCGGACAGGGAGTAGATACGCAGTATTTT
D: TRBD1
length: 14
size: few
J: TRBJ2-3
V: TRBV11-3

CDR3: CASSRGILAGVIQETQYF
DNA: TGTGCCAGTAGTCGGGGGATACTAGCGGGGGTGATCCAAGAGACCCAGTACTTC
D: TRBD2
length: 18
size: NA
J: TRBJ2-5
V: TRBV19

CDR3: CASSARAGVQGGEQFF
DNA: TGTGCCAGCAGCGCCCGAGCGGGAGTCCAAGGGGGGGAGCAGTTCTTC
D: TRBD2
length: 16
size: medium-sized
J: TRBJ2-1
V: TRBV9

CDR3: CASSVGLMGAGEAFF
DNA: TGTGCCAGCAGCGTAGGCCTGATGGGGGCGGGTGAAGCTTTCTTT
D: NA
length: 15
size: NA
J: TRBJ1-1
V: TRBV9

CDR3: CASSFLGLAGYEQYF
DNA: TGTGCCAGCAGCTTTTTGGGACTAGCGGGCTACGAGCAGTACTTC
D: TRBD2
length: 15
size: medium-sized
J: TRBJ2-7
V: TRBV11-3

CDR3: CASSLLGQGYEQYF
DNA: TGTGCCAGCAGTTTATTGGGACAGGGTTACGAGCAGTACTTC
D: TRBD1
length: 14
size: medium-sized
J: TRBJ2-7
V: TRBV28

CDR3: CASSRGQAILTEAFF
DNA: TGCGCCAGCAGCCGGGGACAGGCGATCCTCACTGAAGCTTTCTTT
D: TRBD1
length: 15
size: NA
J: TRBJ1-1
V: TRBV5-1

CDR3: CASSSSGGATDTQYF
DNA: TGTGCCAGCAGCTCAAGCGGGGGGGCTACAGATACGCAGTATTTT
D: TRBD2
length: 15
size: NA
J: TRBJ2-3
V: TRBV11-1

CDR3: CASSRTGGGSTEAFF
DNA: TGCGCCAGCAGTCGCACTGGAGGAGGATCCACTGAAGCTTTCTTT
D: NA
length: 15
size: NA
J: TRBJ1-1
V: TRBV23-1

CDR3: CASRDSPQWETQYF
DNA: TGTGCCAGCCGGGACAGTCCCCAGTGGGAGACCCAGTACTTC
D: TRBD1
length: 14
size: few
J: TRBJ2-5
V: TRBV28

CDR3: CASSYSPGHYSNQPQHF
DNA: TGTGCCAGCAGTTACTCGCCAGGCCACTATAGCAATCAGCCCCAGCATTTT
D: NA
length: 17
size: medium-sized
J: TRBJ1-5
V: TRBV6-8

CDR3: CASSPREVNIQYF
DNA: TGTGCCAGCAGCCCCCGGGAGGTAAACATTCAGTACTTC
D: TRBD2
length: 13
size: NA
J: TRBJ2-4
V: TRBV6-8

CDR3: CASSDPDKSGNTIYF
DNA: TGCGCCAGCAGCGATCCGGACAAATCTGGAAACACCATATATTTT
D: NA
length: 15
size: NA
J: TRBJ1-3
V: TRBV5-1

CDR3: CASSLALAGTDTQYF
DNA: TGTGCCAGCAGCTTGGCACTAGCGGGCACAGATACGCAGTATTTT
D: TRBD2
length: 15
size: few
J: TRBJ2-3
V: TRBV11-3

CDR3: CASSIGPGQGDTEAFF
DNA: TGTGCCAGTAGTATCGGGCCAGGGCAAGGGGACACTGAAGCTTTCTTT
D: NA
length: 16
size: NA
J: TRBJ1-1
V: TRBV19

CDR3: CASSSGVYGYTF
DNA: TGTGCCAGCAGCTCAGGAGTCTATGGCTACACCTTC
D: NA
length: 12
size: many
J: TRBJ1-2
V: TRBV9

CDR3: CASRETGEELFF
DNA: TGTGCCAGCAGGGAGACAGGGGAAGAGCTGTTTTTT
D: TRBD1
length: 12
size: NA
J: TRBJ2-2
V: TRBV25-1

CDR3: CASSNQNYGYTF
DNA: TGTGCCAGCAGCAATCAAAACTATGGCTACACCTTC
D: NA
length: 12
size: few
J: TRBJ1-2
V: TRBV9

CDR3: CASSFLAGGPNEQFF
DNA: TGCGCCAGCAGCTTTCTAGCGGGGGGGCCCAATGAGCAGTTCTTC
D: TRBD2
length: 15
size: NA
J: TRBJ2-1
V: TRBV5-1

CDR3: CASSEGQRGEQFF
DNA: TGTGCCAGCAGTGAAGGGCAACGGGGTGAGCAGTTCTTC
D: NA
length: 13
size: medium-sized
J: TRBJ2-1
V: TRBV9

CDR3: CASSDIDRANTIYF
DNA: TGTGCCAGCAGTGACATCGACAGAGCCAACACCATATATTTT
D: NA
length: 14
size: few
J: TRBJ1-3
V: TRBV6-8

CDR3: CASTPGLAATGELFF
DNA: TGTGCCAGCACTCCGGGACTAGCGGCCACCGGGGAGCTGTTTTTT
D: TRBD2
length: 15
size: NA
J: TRBJ2-2
V: TRBV9

CDR3: CASSPQGGAAFF
DNA: TGTGCCAGTAGCCCGCAGGGCGGGGCAGCTTTCTTT
D: NA
length: 12
size: few
J: TRBJ1-1
V: TRBV19

CDR3: CASSEDTAVNIQYF
DNA: TGTGCCAGCAGTGAGGATACGGCAGTCAACATTCAGTACTTC
D: NA
length: 14
size: NA
J: TRBJ2-4
V: TRBV9

CDR3: CASGPPGNTEAFF
DNA: TGTGCCAGCGGTCCTCCGGGTAACACTGAAGCTTTCTTT
D: NA
length: 13
size: NA
J: TRBJ1-1
V: TRBV28

CDR3: CASSPGGGDYGYTF
DNA: TGTGCCAGCTCACCAGGGGGTGGAGACTATGGCTACACCTTC
D: NA
length: 14
size: NA
J: TRBJ1-2
V: TRBV18

CDR3: CASSNQRGGNTIYF
DNA: TGTGCCAGCAGCAACCAAAGGGGGGGAAACACCATATATTTT
D: NA
length: 14
size: NA
J: TRBJ1-3
V: TRBV11-3

CDR3: CASSLVIGGNYGYTF
DNA: TGTGCCAGCAGCTTAGTTATAGGGGGTAACTATGGCTACACCTTC
D: NA
length: 15
size: medium-sized
J: TRBJ1-2
V: TRBV11-3

CDR3: CASSYAAGADTQYF
DNA: TGTGCCAGCAGTTATGCTGCCGGGGCAGATACGCAGTATTTT
D: NA
length: 14
size: NA
J: TRBJ2-3
V: TRBV6-8

CDR3: CASSSPRTGSHWEAFF
DNA: TGTGCCAGCTCATCCCCTAGGACAGGGTCTCACTGGGAAGCTTTCTTT
D: TRBD1
length: 16
size: few
J: TRBJ1-1
V: TRBV18

CDR3: CASRPDRGPIFGYTF
DNA: TGTGCCAGCAGGCCAGACAGGGGACCTATTTTTGGCTACACCTTC
D: TRBD1
length: 15
size: NA
J: TRBJ1-2
V: TRBV28

CDR3: CASSQEWKGFYNEQFF
DNA: TGCGCCAGCAGCCAGGAGTGGAAGGGTTTCTACAATGAGCAGTTCTTC
D: NA
length: 16
size: few
J: TRBJ2-1
V: TRBV1

CDR3: CASSRLAGDYYNEQFF
DNA: TGTGCCAGCAGCCGTTTAGCGGGGGATTACTACAATGAGCAGTTCTTC
D: TRBD2
length: 16
size: medium-sized
J: TRBJ2-1
V: TRBV2